This T cell receptor (beta chain) was identified during a study of T cell responses to AZD1222 COVID-19 vaccine. V was pared by 2 bases and J by 7 bases, with 16 bases between. Germline assignment: CDR1 SGHRS and CDR2 YFSETQ. CDR3 length: 15 amino acids. Generated by immunoSEQ multiplex PCR, the TCRdb table keeps only in-frame clones and is missing some. The table shows about 150,000 clones, with roughly 92% occurring only once. Overall study findings and caveats: Spike-specific TCR breadth and depth grew following two AZD1222 doses. White British people made up most donors, females outnumbered males, and clonal diversity was possibly underestimated. No day 14 peak samples; only post-peak repertoires were characterized.

As regards this clone: Its specificity is not known.

This sequence originates from an adult in good health. The sample consisted of peripheral blood, taken on day 0 of AZD1222 vaccination. The chain links TRBV5-1 to TRBJ1-5, with D perhaps TRBD1 (5 bases). CDR3 coding DNA: TGCGCCAGCAGCTTTGGGGGGAAGAGTAGGCAGCCCCAGCATTTT. It encodes CASSFGGKSRQPQHF.